This TCR beta chain is from a study of T cell repertoires in cytomegalovirus infection. Via MiXCR, TCRdb re-called the reads, giving one row per CDR3 protein. This table holds about 450,000 distinct CDR3 sequences, 25% to 40% found once. V lost 5 bases to trimming and J lost 2 bases, with 10 bases between them. Germline CDR1 and CDR2: SGHTA and FQGNSA. The CDR3 loop spans 15 amino acids. The TCR originated in a human donor in good health (CMV status not recorded). Some clones in this sample may be carry-over from other donors' samples. Sequenced: PBMCs. The chain joins TRBV7-2 to TRBJ2-6; D might be TRBD1 (5 bases). CDR3 nucleotides: TGTGCCAGCAGCCCCCAGGGTACTGGGGCCAACGTCCTGACTTTC. Its translation: CASSPQGTGANVLTF.